Below are 20 T cell receptor beta chains sequenced from a single sample in a study of PD-1 blockade in classical Hodgkin lymphoma. With no exception, relapse followed autologous stem cell transplantation in all patients, and brentuximab vedotin exposure varied. TCRdb's copy holds only in-frame clones and misses some; the assay was immunoSEQ multiplex PCR. Here the sample spans 75,000 to 100,000 clones, 75% to 90% being singletons. Sequencing used peripheral blood mononuclear cells (PBMCs), obtained at baseline. The receptors derive from a human donor with classical Hodgkin lymphoma.

The chain has TRBV5-4 and TRBJ2-7, with TRBD1 identical over 12 bases. Germline CDR1 reads SGHNT; CDR2 reads YYREEE (reference sequence). The CDR3 extends over 15 amino acids. Trimming cost V 4 bases and J 5 bases; bases outside gene matches: 7. The CDR3 sequence is CASSGTRDRGHEQYF. CDR3 sequence (DNA): TGTGCCAGCAGCGGAACCCGGGACAGGGGGCACGAGCAGTACTTC.

Regarding this clone: Relative to the germline gene, one junction end is altered; a read error may explain this. The CDR3 here is CASTLLNLREITGELFF. The DNA for the CDR3 is TGTGCCAGCACCTTACTTAATTTGCGGGAGATCACCGGGGAGCTGTTTTTT. This chain links TRBV7-2 with TRBJ2-2; TRBD2 matches at 7 bases. The CDR3 extends over 17 amino acids. From germline, CDR1 is SGHTA and CDR2 FQGNSA.

The gene calls are TRBV27 and TRBJ1-5, with TRBD1 as a possible D gene (5 bases). V lost 5 bases, J lost 4 bases, and 18 bases lay in between. The germline V gene encodes CDR1 MNHEY and CDR2 SMNVEV (reference sequence). The CDR3 runs 16 residues. The CDR3 DNA sequence: TGTGCCAGCAGTCCCCTTGGGGCAGGGCGAAATCAGCCCCAGCATTTT. It encodes CASSPLGAGRNQPQHF.

This clone was seen a few times. The chain combines TRBV4-2 with TRBJ1-2, with D maybe TRBD1 (5 bases). V lost 5 bases to trimming and J lost 5 bases, with 12 bases between them. The length of the CDR3 is 13 residues. The germline gives CDR1 LGHNA, CDR2 YNFKEQ. The CDR3 region has the DNA TGTGCCAGCAGCTTGGGGCGCGGATATGGCTACACCTTC. The encoded protein is CASSLGRGYGYTF.

This rearrangement joins TRBV6-5 to TRBJ1-1; D perhaps matches TRBD1 (6 bases). V was trimmed by 7 bases and J by 7 bases, leaving 13 bases between them. The length of the CDR3 is 12 residues. In germline, CDR1 is MNHEY, CDR2 SVGAGI. The CDR3 region is CASTTTGFEAFF. The CDR3 DNA follows: TGTGCCAGCACCACGACAGGCTTTGAAGCTTTCTTT.

CDR3 sequence (DNA): TGTGCCAGCAGCCAAGACGTCGGCGGGACCGGCTACACCTTC. It encodes CASSQDVGGTGYTF. V is TRBV14 and J is TRBJ1-2, with D maybe TRBD1 (5 bases). The CDR3 sequence is 14 residues long. Germline loops: CDR1 SGHDN, CDR2 FVKESK. With 0 bases removed from V and 8 bases from J, the gap between germline ends came to 13 bases.

This clone was seen once. The rearrangement joins TRBV10-3 to TRBJ1-1; D remains unclear. The length of the CDR3 is 14 residues. The germline gives CDR1 ENHRY, CDR2 SYGVKD. V was cut by 3 bases and J by 1 base, with 9 bases left in between. The DNA for the CDR3 is TGTGCCATCAGTGAACCTCCAGGGAACACTGAAGCTTTCTTT. Its translation: CAISEPPGNTEAFF.

V gene TRBV5-4 combines with J gene TRBJ2-7; D might be TRBD2 (5 bases). CDR3 size: 13 residues. The V end was cut by 1 base, the J end by 6 bases, with 11 bases between. The V gene's germline CDR1 is SGHNT and CDR2 YYREEE (reference sequence). CDR3 sequence: CASSLWAGVEQYF. CDR3 nucleotide sequence: TGTGCCAGCAGCTTGTGGGCCGGGGTCGAGCAGTACTTC.

The chain carries TRBV11-3 and TRBJ2-7; 10 positions agree with TRBD2. The V segment lost 1 base and the J segment 3 bases; nucleotides outside the gene matches: 3. There are 15 residues in the CDR3. Germline V CDR1 and CDR2: SGHNT, YENEEA. CDR3 protein: CASSLAGTSDYEQYF. CDR3 nucleotide sequence: TGTGCCAGCAGCTTAGCCGGGACTAGCGACTACGAGCAGTACTTC.

The rearrangement links TRBV9 to TRBJ1-4; a possible D gene is TRBD1 (6 bases). The CDR3 runs to 15 residues. Deletions cut 4 bases from V and 9 bases from J, with 19 bases between. CDR1 is SGDLS and CDR2 is YYNGEE in the germline V gene. This chain's CDR3 is CASSPRGGEIKKLFF. The CDR3 DNA is TGTGCCAGCAGCCCGCGCGGGGGCGAAATCAAAAAACTGTTTTTT.

This chain links TRBV6-5 with TRBJ1-1, with 7 bases matching TRBD1. V lost 4 bases to trimming and J lost 6 bases; unmatched junction nucleotides: 11. Germline loops: CDR1 MNHEY, CDR2 SVGAGI. The CDR3 sequence is 15 residues long. CDR3 nucleotides: TGTGCCAGCAGTTCGATATCACAGGGGTGGCCTGAAGCTTTCTTT. Amino acid sequence: CASSSISQGWPEAFF.

The rearrangement uses TRBV5-6 and TRBJ2-5; 11 nucleotides match TRBD1. In germline, CDR1 is SGHDT, CDR2 YYEEEE. The CDR3 contains 13 residues. J lost 7 bases, V lost 4 bases, and 3 bases had no gene match. The CDR3 protein is CASSRDRGLTQYF. The CDR3 DNA sequence: TGTGCCAGCAGCCGGGACAGGGGGTTGACCCAGTACTTC.

This chain uses TRBV19 with TRBJ2-2; 8 bases are shared with TRBD2. CDR3 length equals 16 residues. Germline CDR1 is LNHDA and CDR2 is SQIVND (reference sequence). After removal of 7 bases from V and 5 bases from J, the junction contained 12 bases not matched to a gene. The CDR3 coding sequence is TGTGCCAGTACCCCCCGCGGGGGGTATAGAACCGGGGAGCTGTTTTTT. Translation: CASTPRGGYRTGELFF.

V gene TRBV19 combines with J gene TRBJ1-1; possibly TRBD1 for D (5 bases). Trimming took 3 bases from V and 2 from J, leaving 10 bases between them. Per the germline V gene, CDR1 is LNHDA and CDR2 is SQIVND (reference sequence). The CDR3 consists of 14 residues. In DNA form, the CDR3 reads TGTGCCAGTAGTATTTTCCAGGGAAACACTGAAGCTTTCTTT. It encodes CASSIFQGNTEAFF.

The chain carries TRBV5-1 and TRBJ2-2; D is uncertain. V was pared by 4 bases and J by 8 bases, with 9 bases between. Germline V CDR1 and CDR2: SGHRS, YFSETQ. The CDR3 is made up of 12 amino acids. CDR3 DNA sequence: TGCGCCAGCAGCGAAAACTTTGGGGAGCTGTTTTTT. Translated, it gives CASSENFGELFF.

This sequence joins TRBV28 and TRBJ1-3; D perhaps matches TRBD1 (5 bases). Germline assignment: CDR1 MDHEN and CDR2 SYDVKM. Trimming left V 9 bases short and J 4 bases short, with 13 bases between. The CDR3 sequence is 13 residues long. The CDR3 loop reads CASTGGYGNTIYF. CDR3 bases: TGTGCCAGTACGGGGGGTTACGGAAACACCATATATTTT.

The CDR3 bases are TGCGCCAGCACCGGATCCGTGAACACTGAAGCTTTCTTT. This sequence encodes CASTGSVNTEAFF. V and J are TRBV5-1 and TRBJ1-1; D is unresolved. Germline V gene sequence: CDR1 SGHRS, CDR2 YFSETQ. V lost 6 bases and J 0 bases, leaving 9 bases between the germline ends. The CDR3 has 13 amino acids.

This chain connects TRBV5-1 to TRBJ2-3; D may be TRBD1 (5 bases). The germline gives CDR1 SGHRS, CDR2 YFSETQ. Trimming took 0 bases from V and 1 from J, leaving 9 bases between them. This CDR3 spans 15 amino acids. This CDR3 is CASSLGEGGTDTQYF. Here the CDR3 DNA reads TGCGCCAGCAGCTTGGGGGAAGGGGGCACAGATACGCAGTATTTT.

The CDR3 DNA reads as TGCGCCAGCAGCTTCGGTCCGAGCGCGACCGGGGAGCTGTTTTTT. It is translated as CASSFGPSATGELFF. The chain combines TRBV5-1 with TRBJ2-2; no firm D call. This CDR3 comprises 15 residues. V was clipped by 2 bases and J by 5 bases, with 13 bases between them. CDR1 and CDR2 from the germline V gene are SGHRS and YFSETQ.

This clone was recorded only once. The chain couples TRBV27 to TRBJ2-2; D call uncertain. The CDR3 runs to 13 residues. V lost 2 bases to trimming and J lost 3 bases, with 4 bases between them. Germline CDR1 reads MNHEY; CDR2 reads SMNVEV (reference sequence). The CDR3 DNA reads as TGTGCCAGCAGTTTAATACACACCGGGGAGCTGTTTTTT. Its translation: CASSLIHTGELFF.